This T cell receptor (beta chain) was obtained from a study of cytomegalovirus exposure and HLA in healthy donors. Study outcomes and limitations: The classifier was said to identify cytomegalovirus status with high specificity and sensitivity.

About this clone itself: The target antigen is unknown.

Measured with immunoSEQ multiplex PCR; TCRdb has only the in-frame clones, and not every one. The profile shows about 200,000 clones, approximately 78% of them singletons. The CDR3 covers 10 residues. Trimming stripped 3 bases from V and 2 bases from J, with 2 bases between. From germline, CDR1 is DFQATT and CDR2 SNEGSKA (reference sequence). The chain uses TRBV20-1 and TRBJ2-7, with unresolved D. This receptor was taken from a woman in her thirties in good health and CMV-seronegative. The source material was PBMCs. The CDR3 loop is CSASTYEQYF. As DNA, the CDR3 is TGCAGTGCTAGTACCTACGAGCAGTACTTC.